This T cell receptor (beta chain) was sequenced for a study of blood T cell repertoires in COVID-19. Study details: T cells, B-cell-depleted T cells, or PBMCs provided the cDNA or gDNA that served as material.

Trimming took 5 bases from V and 4 from J, leaving 8 bases between them. This CDR3 region has 12 residues. Germline V lookup: CDR1 GTSNPN, CDR2 SVGIG (reference sequence). As originally analysed: Amplification from reference gene primers served as the basis for estimated nucleated cell counts. Measured with immunoSEQ multiplex PCR; TCRdb has only the in-frame clones, and not every one. Clonal size and the V and J genes are those of that table, whereas D and trimming came from the DNA. The top ten clones hold 0.95% to 1.5% of a sample with fewer than 300,000 clones, around 88% of them seen once. The study drew participants aged about 18 to 90 years from fewer than 30 US areas. In assigning cohorts, the study relied on participant-reported clinical history.

The specimen was PBMCs or T cells enriched from blood (not recorded which). The sequence came from a woman between 40 and 55 years old with acute COVID-19. This chain links TRBV30 with TRBJ2-2; no firm D call. This chain's CDR3 is CAWERRTGELFF. CDR3 DNA: TGTGCCTGGGAGAGGCGCACCGGGGAGCTGTTTTTT.